Listed below are T cell receptor beta chains from one sample, sequenced in a study of blood T cell repertoires in COVID-19. Assay used: immunoSEQ multiplex PCR; TCRdb lists only in-frame clones, some missing. This table has approximately 200,000 clones, roughly 82% appearing once. The specimen sequenced was PBMCs or T cells enriched from blood (not recorded which). The receptors derive from a woman aged 25 to 39 who had recovered from COVID-19. Both conserved end residues are part of each CDR3. Fields, in order: CDR3 DNA, CDR3 protein, J gene, clone size, D gene, V gene. D genes are given only for firm matches. Only some rows state a clone size, as once, few, many or a class for expanded clones.

DNA: TGTGCCAGCAGCTTAGGGGACAGGGAGGTTAATGAGCAGTTCTTC
CDR3: CASSLGDREVNEQFF
J: TRBJ2-1
size: -
D: TRBD1
V: TRBV7-9

DNA: TGTGCCAGCAGTTACGGTTCGACAGGGATCTACGAGCAGTACTTC
CDR3: CASSYGSTGIYEQYF
J: TRBJ2-7
size: few
D: TRBD1
V: TRBV6-5

DNA: TGTGCCAGCAGCGCGGGCCCCCGTAAAGGGTCTGAGACCCAGTACTTC
CDR3: CASSAGPRKGSETQYF
J: TRBJ2-5
size: -
D: -
V: TRBV7-9

DNA: TGTGCCAGCAGTGAATATATCCAGCGGGAGGGGAGGTACGAGCAGTACTTC
CDR3: CASSEYIQREGRYEQYF
J: TRBJ2-7
size: -
D: TRBD2
V: TRBV25-1

DNA: TGTGCCAGCAGTTACACTGGATTGGTATTCGGGACAGGGGGCCCAGAGCAGTACTTC
CDR3: CASSYTGLVFGTGGPEQYF
J: TRBJ2-7
size: -
D: TRBD1
V: TRBV27

DNA: TGTGCCAGCAGCAAGCAATCCCCCCGGCCCGACGGGACTAGTATCTCGAACCTAACCTACGAGCAGTACTTC
CDR3: CASSKQSPRPDGTSISNLTYEQYF
J: TRBJ2-7
size: -
D: -
V: TRBV21-1

DNA: TGTGCCAGCAGCCAAGGATCGGGGGAGCAGTACTTC
CDR3: CASSQGSGEQYF
J: TRBJ2-7
size: few
D: -
V: TRBV14

DNA: TGCAGGGATGGGGGGAACTATGGCTACACCTTC
CDR3: CRDGGNYGYTF
J: TRBJ1-2
size: -
D: -
V: TRBV20-1

DNA: TGTGCCAGCAGCGGGGACAGGGGCTCCTACGAGCAGTACTTC
CDR3: CASSGDRGSYEQYF
J: TRBJ2-7
size: -
D: TRBD1
V: TRBV7-8

DNA: TGTGCCAGCAGAGAGGGACAGGGAAAGCAGTACTTC
CDR3: CASREGQGKQYF
J: TRBJ2-7
size: -
D: TRBD1
V: TRBV28

DNA: TGTGCCAGCAGCTTAGCAGGGGCGGCTGAAGCTTTCTTT
CDR3: CASSLAGAAEAFF
J: TRBJ1-1
size: -
D: -
V: TRBV7-9

DNA: TGTGCCAGCCGCCAGGGTGTCGGGGAGCAGTACTTC
CDR3: CASRQGVGEQYF
J: TRBJ2-7
size: -
D: -
V: TRBV5-5

DNA: TGCGCCAGCAGCTTGGTGGGGACAGGGAACATACTAGGCAATGAGCAGTTCTTC
CDR3: CASSLVGTGNILGNEQFF
J: TRBJ2-1
size: -
D: TRBD1
V: TRBV5-1

DNA: TGTGCCAGCAGCTTAGATCCCCAGGGTTTGGACTATGGCTACACCTTC
CDR3: CASSLDPQGLDYGYTF
J: TRBJ1-2
size: -
D: -
V: TRBV11-3

DNA: TGTGCCAGCAGCTTAACTCGAGACAATGAGCAGTTCTTC
CDR3: CASSLTRDNEQFF
J: TRBJ2-1
size: few
D: -
V: TRBV11-1

DNA: TGTGCCAGCAGTGATCCTAGCGGGAGTGATGAGCAGTTCTTC
CDR3: CASSDPSGSDEQFF
J: TRBJ2-1
size: -
D: TRBD2
V: TRBV2

DNA: TGTGCCAGCAGCTTAGTAGGTGGGAGGGCGTACAATGAGCAGTTCTTC
CDR3: CASSLVGGRAYNEQFF
J: TRBJ2-1
size: -
D: TRBD2
V: TRBV7-9

DNA: TGTGCCAGCAGTCCCAACTCCTACGAGCAGTACTTC
CDR3: CASSPNSYEQYF
J: TRBJ2-7
size: -
D: -
V: TRBV27

DNA: TGTGCCAGCAGGAATCCAGGGGGCGGCTCCTACAATGAGCAGTTCTTC
CDR3: CASRNPGGGSYNEQFF
J: TRBJ2-1
size: -
D: TRBD1
V: TRBV28

DNA: TGTGCCAGCAGCTTAAGGGGTTCCGATGGCTACACCTTC
CDR3: CASSLRGSDGYTF
J: TRBJ1-2
size: -
D: -
V: TRBV7-8

DNA: TGTGCCAGCAGCTTAGATATCCGGGATTCTGGTGAGCAGTTCTTC
CDR3: CASSLDIRDSGEQFF
J: TRBJ2-1
size: -
D: -
V: TRBV7-2

DNA: TGTGCCAGCAGCTTTTCGCGGACTAGCACCCTCGTGAGCGACAATGAGCAGTTCTTC
CDR3: CASSFSRTSTLVSDNEQFF
J: TRBJ2-1
size: -
D: TRBD2
V: TRBV7-8

DNA: TGTGCCAGCAGTTTATCGATCACAGGACTAAGTCAGCCCCAGCATTTT
CDR3: CASSLSITGLSQPQHF
J: TRBJ1-5
size: -
D: -
V: TRBV27

DNA: TGCGCCAGCAGCTTCGGAGGGTCCACCGGGGAGCTGTTTTTT
CDR3: CASSFGGSTGELFF
J: TRBJ2-2
size: -
D: -
V: TRBV5-1

DNA: TGTGCCAGCACCGAGGGGACATCCTATGGCTACACCTTC
CDR3: CASTEGTSYGYTF
J: TRBJ1-2
size: once
D: -
V: TRBV6-5

DNA: TGTGCCAGTAGTGCCCTCGCAGGGGGCGCAAGTGAAAAACTGTTTTTT
CDR3: CASSALAGGASEKLFF
J: TRBJ1-4
size: -
D: TRBD1
V: TRBV19

DNA: TGTGCCAGCAGCGTTGCTAGCGGGATTCATAATGAGCAGTTCTTC
CDR3: CASSVASGIHNEQFF
J: TRBJ2-1
size: -
D: TRBD2
V: TRBV9

DNA: TGCGCCAGCAGCCAAATCCGGGCTAGCCCGGCCCCCTACAATGAGCAGTTCTTC
CDR3: CASSQIRASPAPYNEQFF
J: TRBJ2-1
size: -
D: -
V: TRBV4-1

DNA: TGTGCCAGCAGCGACTCCATCGGGACTAGCGGGAGGGAGCAAGAGACCCAGTACTTC
CDR3: CASSDSIGTSGREQETQYF
J: TRBJ2-5
size: -
D: TRBD2
V: TRBV28

DNA: TGTGCCAGCAGGACAGAACATATGAACACTGAAGCTTTCTTT
CDR3: CASRTEHMNTEAFF
J: TRBJ1-1
size: -
D: -
V: TRBV6-4

DNA: TGTGCCAGTAGTATTGGCCTCAACCGGGGTCAGCCCCAGCATTTT
CDR3: CASSIGLNRGQPQHF
J: TRBJ1-5
size: -
D: -
V: TRBV19

DNA: TGTGCCAGCAGCTTGTGGGACAGGATGAACACTGAAGCTTTCTTT
CDR3: CASSLWDRMNTEAFF
J: TRBJ1-1
size: -
D: TRBD1
V: TRBV5-5

DNA: TGTGCCAGCAGCTTAGATCTTGGCAAAACCTACGAGCAGTACTTC
CDR3: CASSLDLGKTYEQYF
J: TRBJ2-7
size: once
D: -
V: TRBV11-2

DNA: TGCGCCAGCAGCGTAGCTACAGGGATCACCGGGGAGCTGTTTTTT
CDR3: CASSVATGITGELFF
J: TRBJ2-2
size: -
D: -
V: TRBV4-1

DNA: TGTGCCAGTATCCGGGACAGGGAATTCCATGGTGGCTACACCTTC
CDR3: CASIRDREFHGGYTF
J: TRBJ1-2
size: -
D: TRBD1
V: TRBV19

DNA: TGTGCCAGCAGCTTGATGAGTGGGAGGGTAGAGCCCCAGCATTTT
CDR3: CASSLMSGRVEPQHF
J: TRBJ1-5
size: -
D: -
V: TRBV5-8

DNA: TGTGCCAGCAGCTCTTACTTGAGAAGTAACTATGGCTACACCTTC
CDR3: CASSSYLRSNYGYTF
J: TRBJ1-2
size: -
D: -
V: TRBV7-8

DNA: TGTGCCACCAGTGACCCAAGCGCAAGCTCCTACAATGAGCAGTTCTTC
CDR3: CATSDPSASSYNEQFF
J: TRBJ2-1
size: -
D: -
V: TRBV24-1

DNA: TGTGCCAGCAGTCCCCGGACAGGGAAGGAGGAGACCCAGTACTTC
CDR3: CASSPRTGKEETQYF
J: TRBJ2-5
size: -
D: TRBD1
V: TRBV6-5

DNA: TGTGCCAGTCTGGGGCCTGGGGACAGTGGGTTGGAGACCCAGTACTTC
CDR3: CASLGPGDSGLETQYF
J: TRBJ2-5
size: -
D: TRBD1
V: TRBV2

DNA: TGTGCCAGTGGAGCGGGAGGGTCCTACAATGAGCAGTTCTTC
CDR3: CASGAGGSYNEQFF
J: TRBJ2-1
size: once
D: TRBD2
V: TRBV19

DNA: TGTGCCTGGAGTGCCTCACAGAGAGCTAACTATGGCTACACCTTC
CDR3: CAWSASQRANYGYTF
J: TRBJ1-2
size: many
D: -
V: TRBV30

DNA: TGTGCCAGCAGCGCCCCGGGACAGGGTGGCTACGAGCAGTACTTC
CDR3: CASSAPGQGGYEQYF
J: TRBJ2-7
size: -
D: TRBD1
V: TRBV11-2

DNA: TGTGCCAGCAGTGGGACTAGCGGGAGGGATACGCAGTATTTT
CDR3: CASSGTSGRDTQYF
J: TRBJ2-3
size: -
D: TRBD2
V: TRBV2

DNA: TGTGCCACCAGTGATTCCCGGTCCGGGTCCCTCGTGTACGAGCAGTACTTC
CDR3: CATSDSRSGSLVYEQYF
J: TRBJ2-7
size: -
D: -
V: TRBV24-1

DNA: TGTGCCAGCAGCTCCCCCAAGCGGGGAGAGACCCAGTACTTC
CDR3: CASSSPKRGETQYF
J: TRBJ2-5
size: -
D: TRBD2
V: TRBV28

DNA: TGTGCCAGCTCACCACGGTACAGGGGGCAGGATAGTCTCACGGCTGAAGCTTTCTTT
CDR3: CASSPRYRGQDSLTAEAFF
J: TRBJ1-1
size: -
D: TRBD1
V: TRBV18

DNA: TGTGCCAGCAGTGACTCCGGGACTAGCGGGAGGAAGACCCAGTACTTC
CDR3: CASSDSGTSGRKTQYF
J: TRBJ2-5
size: -
D: TRBD2
V: TRBV28

DNA: TGTGCCAGCAGCGACAGGGCGAGCACTGAAGCTTTCTTT
CDR3: CASSDRASTEAFF
J: TRBJ1-1
size: -
D: TRBD1
V: TRBV12-3/TRBV12-4

DNA: TGTGCCAGCAGTTTAGCAGGGATGGAGACCCAGTACTTC
CDR3: CASSLAGMETQYF
J: TRBJ2-5
size: -
D: -
V: TRBV28

DNA: TGTGCCAGCATTGGGACAGGGTTCCCTGCTGCCAAAAACATTCAGTACTTC
CDR3: CASIGTGFPAAKNIQYF
J: TRBJ2-4
size: many
D: TRBD1
V: TRBV2

DNA: TGTGCCAGCAGATTAACGCAGGGCCCTGAAGCTTTCTTT
CDR3: CASRLTQGPEAFF
J: TRBJ1-1
size: -
D: -
V: TRBV28

DNA: TGTGCCATCAGTGAGGGGGACAGGGATTACAATGAGCAGTTCTTC
CDR3: CAISEGDRDYNEQFF
J: TRBJ2-1
size: few
D: TRBD1
V: TRBV10-3

DNA: TGTGCCAGCAGGTTCCTCCCGAACACCGGGGAGCTGTTTTTT
CDR3: CASRFLPNTGELFF
J: TRBJ2-2
size: -
D: -
V: TRBV28

DNA: TGTGCCAGCAGCTTGGCCATCCAGTCCGTTGCCAACAATGAGCAGTTCTTC
CDR3: CASSLAIQSVANNEQFF
J: TRBJ2-1
size: -
D: -
V: TRBV5-8